This TCR beta chain came from a study of cytomegalovirus exposure and HLA in healthy donors. A multiplex PCR was run with 60 Vbeta primers and 13 Jbeta primers. The assay was immunoSEQ multiplex PCR, and TCRdb's table has in-frame clones only and misses some. The table records tens of thousands of clones, roughly 72% of them present only once. CDR1 and CDR2 (germline): WNHNN, SYGVQD (reference sequence). CDR3 length equals 16 residues. V lost 7 bases, J lost 2 bases, and 17 bases lay in between. Study-wide results and caveats: Later, an analysis showed that TCR beta chains associated with HLA were more clonally expanded than others that were equally common. Later, TCR association rates were found to vary by HLA locus, highest for DRB1 and lowest for HLA-C.

This clone was counted between two and nine times. Its antigen remains unidentified. The chain joins TRBV10-1 to TRBJ1-4; D gene unclear. The sequenced material came from PBMCs. This TCR derives from a woman aged 50 to 60 in good health and CMV-seropositive. The CDR3 region is CASIPDGRWTNEKLFF. CDR3 coding DNA: TGCGCCAGCATACCCGATGGGCGTTGGACTAATGAAAAACTGTTTTTT.